The 16 T cell receptor beta chains presented below share a single source sample, sequenced in a study of long-term antiretroviral therapy in people with HIV. Researchers report immunoSEQ v3.0 was run at survey level. Only in-frame clones appear in the TCRdb table, and some are missing; sequencing was by immunoSEQ multiplex PCR. The data hold 15,000 to 20,000 clones, with about 91% observed a single time. The sample consisted of unsorted PBMCs, taken 0.3 years after starting antiretroviral therapy. The receptor set was obtained from a man aged 55 to 69 with HIV.

This chain uses TRBV27 with TRBJ2-7, with D possibly being TRBD1 or TRBD2 (5 bases each). CDR3 length: 14 amino acids. In germline, CDR1 is MNHEY, CDR2 SMNVEV (reference sequence). V was trimmed by 11 bases and J by 0 bases, leaving 17 bases between them. As DNA, the CDR3 is TGTGCCTCCAGAGGGGCTCGGGACTCCTACGAGCAGTACTTC. Translating gives CASRGARDSYEQYF.

The rearrangement uses TRBV9 and TRBJ2-1; unclear D gene. Trimming stripped 0 bases from V and 6 bases from J, with 10 bases between. The length of the CDR3 is 14 residues. Germline V CDR1 and CDR2: SGDLS, YYNGEE. CDR3 nucleotides: TGTGCCAGCAGCGTAGAAGGTCCCCTCAATGAGCAGTTCTTC. The encoded protein is CASSVEGPLNEQFF.

This chain uses TRBV29-1 with TRBJ2-1; 11 bases fit TRBD2. J was trimmed by 7 bases and V by 1 base; bases with no gene match: 6. The CDR3 sequence is 15 residues long. In germline, CDR1 is SQVTM, CDR2 ANQGSEA. CDR3 nucleotides: TGCAGCGTTGAAGGGACTAGCGGGTCCACTAATGAGCAGTTCTTC. As protein: CSVEGTSGSTNEQFF.

J is TRBJ2-5 and V is TRBV5-1; D unclear. The ends were cut back, 4 bases at V and 5 bases at J, with 12 bases in the middle. CDR3 size: 13 residues. CDR1 SGHRS and CDR2 YFSETQ come from the germline V gene. The CDR3 sequence is CASSEALGETQYF. CDR3 in DNA: TGCGCCAGCAGCGAGGCTTTGGGGGAGACCCAGTACTTC.

V is TRBV5-8 and J is TRBJ2-7; TRBD1 aligns across 8 bases. Germline V gene lookup returns CDR1 SGHTS and CDR2 YDEGEE. The CDR3 is 12 amino acids. V shed 5 bases, J shed 6 bases, and the junction held 4 bases outside the gene matches. The chain's CDR3 is CASRRRGPEQYF. CDR3 in DNA: TGTGCCAGCAGGCGCAGGGGGCCCGAGCAGTACTTC.

This clone was seen only once. The chain employs TRBV5-1 and TRBJ2-6, with a weak D call TRBD2 (5 bases). Germline values: CDR1 SGHRS, CDR2 YFSETQ. Deletions cut 4 bases from V and 0 bases from J, with 11 bases between. The CDR3 totals 16 residues. CDR3 DNA sequence: TGCGCCAGCAGCACTAGACTCAGCTCTGGGGCCAACGTCCTGACTTTC. This codes for CASSTRLSSGANVLTF.

The chain has TRBV11-1 and TRBJ1-1; D possibly corresponds to TRBD1 (6 bases). Germline V gene sequence: CDR1 SGHAT, CDR2 FQDESV (reference sequence). V dropped 3 bases and J dropped 0 bases, with 8 bases sitting between them. There are 14 residues in the CDR3. For the CDR3, the DNA is TGTGCCAGCAGCTTGGACAGATTGAACACTGAAGCTTTCTTT. The encoded protein is CASSLDRLNTEAFF.

The chain is built from TRBV30 and TRBJ2-1; 10 bases fit TRBD2. The CDR3 is 14 residues long. In germline, CDR1 is GTSNPN, CDR2 SVGIG (reference sequence). V was clipped by 8 bases and J by 3 bases; unmatched bases: 7. This CDR3 is CAGGTSVSYNEQFF. CDR3 nucleotides: TGTGCCGGGGGGACTAGCGTAAGCTACAATGAGCAGTTCTTC.

J is TRBJ1-6 and V is TRBV6-6, with no clear D. The V and J ends lost 10 bases and 6 bases respectively, with 16 bases between them. CDR3 size: 14 residues. The V gene's germline CDR1 is MNHNY and CDR2 SVGAGI (reference sequence). Here the CDR3 DNA reads TGTGCCACCTCGGTGGCTTCGAGTAATTCACCCCTCCACTTT. This encodes CATSVASSNSPLHF.

The rearrangement links TRBV29-1 to TRBJ2-5; the match to TRBD2 covers 16 bases. V shed 0 bases and J 0 bases; nucleotides not matched to a gene: 1. Per the germline V gene, CDR1 is SQVTM and CDR2 is ANQGSEA. The CDR3 is 17 amino acids. This chain's CDR3 is CSVEDGTSGRDQETQYF. The CDR3 region has the DNA TGCAGCGTTGAAGATGGGACTAGCGGGAGGGACCAAGAGACCCAGTACTTC.

The V and J genes are TRBV2 and TRBJ2-7, with no clear D. V was clipped by 5 bases and J by 3 bases, with 5 bases between them. The CDR3 extends over 11 amino acids. Germline lookup yields CDR1 SNHLY and CDR2 FYNNEI. In nucleotides, the CDR3 is TGTGCCAGCAGTAAAAACTACGAGCAGTACTTC. Amino acid sequence: CASSKNYEQYF.

This sequence joins TRBV28 and TRBJ1-4; D is perhaps TRBD1 (6 bases). The germline V and J ends were trimmed by 2 bases and 5 bases, with 12 bases remaining between them. Germline V gene data show CDR1 as MDHEN and CDR2 as SYDVKM. CDR3 length equals 15 residues. The CDR3 sequence is CASSLSRGLNEKLFF. In nucleotides, the CDR3 is TGTGCCAGCAGTTTAAGCAGGGGCCTAAATGAAAAACTGTTTTTT.

Sample share makes this clone medium-sized. V is TRBV6-1 and J is TRBJ2-7; D uncertain. The CDR3 loop spans 12 amino acids. V dropped 7 bases and J dropped 2 bases, with 9 bases sitting between them. CDR1 MNHNS and CDR2 SASEGT come from the germline V gene. The CDR3 loop is CASKNAAYEQYF. The CDR3 DNA sequence: TGTGCCAGCAAGAACGCAGCCTACGAGCAGTACTTC.

This chain uses TRBV2 with TRBJ2-7; D might be TRBD2 (6 bases). Trimming cost V 8 bases and J 3 bases, with 14 bases left between them. Germline CDR1 SNHLY, CDR2 FYNNEI. This CDR3 has 13 residues. The CDR3 sequence is CASYGGPVYEQYF. CDR3 bases: TGTGCCAGCTACGGGGGTCCCGTCTACGAGCAGTACTTC.

V usage is TRBV28 and J usage is TRBJ2-3; unclear D gene. From germline, CDR1 is MDHEN and CDR2 SYDVKM. The length of the CDR3 is 14 residues. V dropped 11 bases and J dropped 2 bases, with 17 bases sitting between them. The CDR3 nucleotides are TGTGCCGGAGCTCCCCTTGGTTCCACAGATACGCAGTATTTT. This gives the protein CAGAPLGSTDTQYF.

This clone was found once. The chain combines TRBV27 with TRBJ2-1, with D unresolved. Germline CDR1 MNHEY, CDR2 SMNVEV (reference sequence). Trimming removed 2 bases from V and 3 bases from J, with 11 bases in between. The CDR3 totals 15 residues. CDR3 region: CASSLARPGYNEQFF. The CDR3 coding sequence is TGTGCCAGCAGTTTAGCGAGGCCCGGCTACAATGAGCAGTTCTTC.